This TCR beta chain was observed in a study of blood T cell repertoires in COVID-19. Whole-study context: PBMCs, B-cell-depleted T cells, or T cells were the source of the cDNA or gDNA that made up the material.

Germline CDR1 SEHNR, CDR2 FQNEAQ (reference sequence). The CDR3 length is 15 residues. The ends lost 7 bases at V and 5 bases at J; junction bases unmatched: 10. Assay used: immunoSEQ multiplex PCR; TCRdb lists only in-frame clones, some missing. The table has about 99,000 clones, just over 85% seen once; the top ten hold less than 4%. What was sequenced was peripheral blood. The chain joins TRBV7-9 to TRBJ2-7, with TRBD1 matching 11 bases. The clonotype comes from a human donor in a cohort sampled during active COVID-19. The DNA for the CDR3 is TGTGCCAGCAACCGGATTGGACAGGGGGCCGACGAGCAGTACTTC. This translates into CASNRIGQGADEQYF. The full variable domain, rest sourced from reference TRBV7-9 and TRBJ2-7, is DTGVSQNPRHKITKRGQNVTFRCDPISEHNRLYWYRQTLGQGPEFLTYFQNEAQLEKSRLLSDRFSAERPKGSFSTLEIQRTEQGDSAMYLCASNRIGQGADEQYFGPGTRLTVT.